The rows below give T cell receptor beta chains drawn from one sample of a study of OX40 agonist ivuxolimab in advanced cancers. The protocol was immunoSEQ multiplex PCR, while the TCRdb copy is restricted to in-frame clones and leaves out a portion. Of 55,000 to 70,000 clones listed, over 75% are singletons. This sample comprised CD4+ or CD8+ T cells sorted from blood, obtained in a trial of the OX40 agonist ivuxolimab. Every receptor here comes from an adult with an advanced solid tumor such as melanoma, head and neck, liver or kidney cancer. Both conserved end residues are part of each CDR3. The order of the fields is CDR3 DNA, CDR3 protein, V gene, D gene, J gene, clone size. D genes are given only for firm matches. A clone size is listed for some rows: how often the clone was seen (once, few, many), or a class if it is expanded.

DNA: TGTGCCAGCAGCTTGCAGGGGGGCTCCTACAATGAGCAGTTCTTC; CDR3: CASSLQGGSYNEQFF; V: TRBV5-4; D: NA; J: TRBJ2-1; size: NA
DNA: TGTGCCAGCAGCTCTCCGGGGGCCAACGTCCTGACTTTC; CDR3: CASSSPGANVLTF; V: TRBV7-3; D: NA; J: TRBJ2-6; size: NA
DNA: TGTGCCAGCTCGACCCTAGGGACTAGCGGGAGTGGAGACGAGCAGTACTTC; CDR3: CASSTLGTSGSGDEQYF; V: TRBV5-3; D: TRBD2; J: TRBJ2-7; size: NA
DNA: TGTGCCAGCAGCCCGACGCCGGACGGGAACACTGAAGCTTTCTTT; CDR3: CASSPTPDGNTEAFF; V: TRBV5-4; D: NA; J: TRBJ1-1; size: NA
DNA: TGCGCCAGCAGCTTGGGGGAGTTTCAGCCCCAGCATTTT; CDR3: CASSLGEFQPQHF; V: TRBV5-1; D: NA; J: TRBJ1-5; size: NA
DNA: TGTGCCAGTAGTTTTCTCGTAAACACTGAAGCTTTCTTT; CDR3: CASSFLVNTEAFF; V: TRBV19; D: NA; J: TRBJ1-1; size: once
DNA: TGTGCCAGCAGCTTAGCGCGGGGCGGGAATGGAAACACCATATATTTT; CDR3: CASSLARGGNGNTIYF; V: TRBV7-8; D: NA; J: TRBJ1-3; size: NA
DNA: TGTGCCCCCCCCAGGGACAGGGAAAATGAGCAGTTCTTC; CDR3: CAPPRDRENEQFF; V: TRBV9; D: TRBD1; J: TRBJ2-1; size: NA
DNA: TGTGCCAGCACCTGGGACTATGCGAACACCGGGGAGCTGTTTTTT; CDR3: CASTWDYANTGELFF; V: TRBV6-1; D: TRBD2; J: TRBJ2-2; size: NA
DNA: TGTGCCACCAGCAGGGGCGGAGCGGGAGGGCCTGGCGGGGAGCTGTTTTTT; CDR3: CATSRGGAGGPGGELFF; V: TRBV15; D: TRBD2; J: TRBJ2-2; size: NA
DNA: TGTGCCAGCAGTTACTCGGGGGATACGCAGTATTTT; CDR3: CASSYSGDTQYF; V: TRBV6-6; D: NA; J: TRBJ2-3; size: NA
DNA: TGTGCCAGTAACTTCGGACAGGGGATCGGTGAGCAGTTCTTC; CDR3: CASNFGQGIGEQFF; V: TRBV19; D: TRBD1; J: TRBJ2-1; size: NA
DNA: TGTGCCAGCAGCTTAACGGTACCGGGACAGCCCTTCTCTGGGGCCAACGTCCTGACTTTC; CDR3: CASSLTVPGQPFSGANVLTF; V: TRBV7-3; D: TRBD1; J: TRBJ2-6; size: NA
DNA: TGTGCCAGCAGACCCGAGACAGCATATAATTCACCCCTCCACTTT; CDR3: CASRPETAYNSPLHF; V: TRBV5-8; D: NA; J: TRBJ1-6; size: NA
DNA: TGTGCCTCCCATGCCCAGGCGGCCGATAATTCACCCCTCCACTTT; CDR3: CASHAQAADNSPLHF; V: TRBV28; D: NA; J: TRBJ1-6; size: NA
DNA: TGTGCCTGGAGTTCGACAGGGGGCACCGGGGAGCTGTTTTTT; CDR3: CAWSSTGGTGELFF; V: TRBV30; D: TRBD1; J: TRBJ2-2; size: NA
DNA: TGTGCCAGCAGCCTCGCAGGCAGGGATCGCTATGGCTACACCTTC; CDR3: CASSLAGRDRYGYTF; V: TRBV5-6; D: NA; J: TRBJ1-2; size: NA
DNA: TGTGCCAGCAGTTTGTACCAGGGGTCATCCCTCAATCAGCCCCAGCATTTT; CDR3: CASSLYQGSSLNQPQHF; V: TRBV28; D: NA; J: TRBJ1-5; size: NA
DNA: TGTGCCAGCAGCCCCCGGGACGAGGCCGGAGAGACCCAGTACTTC; CDR3: CASSPRDEAGETQYF; V: TRBV9; D: NA; J: TRBJ2-5; size: few
DNA: TGTGCCAGCAGTGCACAGGGGGCCTCTGAAGCTTTCTTT; CDR3: CASSAQGASEAFF; V: TRBV6-4; D: TRBD1; J: TRBJ1-1; size: NA
DNA: TGCAGCGTTGGAGTAGGGGGACCTGGAAACACCATATATTTT; CDR3: CSVGVGGPGNTIYF; V: TRBV29-1; D: NA; J: TRBJ1-3; size: NA
DNA: TGTGCCAGCAGCCCGGGTTGGTCCTACGAGCAGTACTTC; CDR3: CASSPGWSYEQYF; V: TRBV7-2; D: NA; J: TRBJ2-7; size: few
DNA: TGTGCCAGCAGTTACGAAGGACAGGGCAACTCACCCCTCCACTTT; CDR3: CASSYEGQGNSPLHF; V: TRBV6-6; D: TRBD1; J: TRBJ1-6; size: NA
DNA: TGTGCCAGCAGCTTAGGAGGACGACAGCCCCAGCATTTT; CDR3: CASSLGGRQPQHF; V: TRBV7-2; D: NA; J: TRBJ1-5; size: NA
DNA: TGCAGCGTTCAGACAGGGGGGATGGCCGGGGAGCTGTTTTTT; CDR3: CSVQTGGMAGELFF; V: TRBV29-1; D: TRBD1; J: TRBJ2-2; size: NA
DNA: TGTGCCAGCAGCTTTCCCGGGGGCGATACGCAGTATTTT; CDR3: CASSFPGGDTQYF; V: TRBV5-5; D: NA; J: TRBJ2-3; size: NA
DNA: TGTGCCAGCAGCCTAGGGGGACAGGTCTACGAGCAGTACTTC; CDR3: CASSLGGQVYEQYF; V: TRBV7-9; D: TRBD1; J: TRBJ2-7; size: NA
DNA: TGTGCCAGCAGCTTGGGCGGGAGGACAGGGAAGAGATATGGCTACACCTTC; CDR3: CASSLGGRTGKRYGYTF; V: TRBV5-4; D: TRBD1; J: TRBJ1-2; size: once
DNA: TGTGCCAGCAGCCCGGGCCTAGCGGCGGGGACCGGGGAGCTGTTTTTT; CDR3: CASSPGLAAGTGELFF; V: TRBV7-3; D: TRBD2; J: TRBJ2-2; size: NA
DNA: TGCGCCAGCAGCTTGGCTACAGGCCGCACCCAAGAGACCCAGTACTTC; CDR3: CASSLATGRTQETQYF; V: TRBV5-1; D: NA; J: TRBJ2-5; size: NA
DNA: TGTGCCAGCAGCCTCAACAGGGGGGAGGCTTTCTTT; CDR3: CASSLNRGEAFF; V: TRBV5-6; D: TRBD1; J: TRBJ1-1; size: NA
DNA: TGTGCCAGCAGCCCCAATCCCATAGGGGACCACGAGCAGTACTTC; CDR3: CASSPNPIGDHEQYF; V: TRBV6-5; D: NA; J: TRBJ2-7; size: NA
DNA: TGTGCCACCAGCAGACCGGGACAGTCAAACATTCAGTACTTC; CDR3: CATSRPGQSNIQYF; V: TRBV15; D: TRBD1; J: TRBJ2-4; size: NA
DNA: TGTGCCAGCAGCGCGTCGAATGAGCAGTTCTTC; CDR3: CASSASNEQFF; V: TRBV6-6; D: NA; J: TRBJ2-1; size: few
DNA: TGTGCCAGCAGCCTCTCTCTGAACACCGGGGAGCTGTTTTTT; CDR3: CASSLSLNTGELFF; V: TRBV7-6; D: NA; J: TRBJ2-2; size: NA
DNA: TGTGCCTGGAGTGGACTTTTCGGGAATGAGCAGTTCTTC; CDR3: CAWSGLFGNEQFF; V: TRBV30; D: NA; J: TRBJ2-1; size: NA
DNA: TGTGCCACCCTAGGGACAGGGGGGGACGCAGATACGCAGTATTTT; CDR3: CATLGTGGDADTQYF; V: TRBV2; D: TRBD1; J: TRBJ2-3; size: NA
DNA: TGTGCCAGCAGTTTGGCATCGGACTTAAATGAGCAGTTCTTC; CDR3: CASSLASDLNEQFF; V: TRBV27; D: NA; J: TRBJ2-1; size: large
DNA: TGTGCCAGCAGCTCAGGGGGACTAGCGGGAGATTCAGATACGCAGTATTTT; CDR3: CASSSGGLAGDSDTQYF; V: TRBV11-2; D: TRBD2; J: TRBJ2-3; size: NA
DNA: TGTGCCAGCAGGAATACGAACGATTGGCAGTACTTC; CDR3: CASRNTNDWQYF; V: TRBV28; D: NA; J: TRBJ2-7; size: NA
DNA: TGTGCCAGCACTGGGATTGAGAGCTACACCTTC; CDR3: CASTGIESYTF; V: TRBV28; D: NA; J: TRBJ1-2; size: NA
DNA: TGTGCCAGCAGCCGCGGGGGGCCGCAAGAGACCCAGTACTTC; CDR3: CASSRGGPQETQYF; V: TRBV5-6; D: TRBD2; J: TRBJ2-5; size: NA
DNA: TGTGCCAGCAGCCCCCGGACAGGGCCCTACGAGCAGTACTTC; CDR3: CASSPRTGPYEQYF; V: TRBV7-6; D: TRBD1; J: TRBJ2-7; size: NA
DNA: TGTGCCAGCGGGACCCCAGGGAAAACTGAAGCTTTCTTT; CDR3: CASGTPGKTEAFF; V: TRBV28; D: NA; J: TRBJ1-1; size: NA
DNA: TGTGCCACCAGCCCCGGGCGCCGTCACGAAGGCTATGGCTACACCTTC; CDR3: CATSPGRRHEGYGYTF; V: TRBV15; D: NA; J: TRBJ1-2; size: NA
DNA: TGTGCCAGCATCAGCGGGAGCTCCTCCTACGAGCAGTACTTC; CDR3: CASISGSSSYEQYF; V: TRBV6-1; D: TRBD2; J: TRBJ2-7; size: NA
DNA: TGTGCCAGCAGTGAAAGAGGGGCTAACTATGGCTACACCTTC; CDR3: CASSERGANYGYTF; V: TRBV2; D: NA; J: TRBJ1-2; size: NA
DNA: TGTGCCAGCTCACCACAGACCTTGGACAGGGGGAACACTGAAGCTTTCTTT; CDR3: CASSPQTLDRGNTEAFF; V: TRBV18; D: TRBD1; J: TRBJ1-1; size: NA
DNA: TGTGCCAGCAGTGAAATGTGGGGGACGGGTGATGGCTACACCTTC; CDR3: CASSEMWGTGDGYTF; V: TRBV2; D: NA; J: TRBJ1-2; size: medium-sized
DNA: TGCAGCGTTTCCAGATCAGGACAGGGCTCCTACGAGCAGTACTTC; CDR3: CSVSRSGQGSYEQYF; V: TRBV29-1; D: TRBD1; J: TRBJ2-7; size: NA
DNA: TGTGCCAGCAGCCCAACAGGGGGAAGGAGAAACACCATATATTTT; CDR3: CASSPTGGRRNTIYF; V: TRBV7-8; D: TRBD1; J: TRBJ1-3; size: NA
DNA: TGTGCCAGCAGCGACACGGGGACCTCTGGAAACACCATATATTTT; CDR3: CASSDTGTSGNTIYF; V: TRBV9; D: NA; J: TRBJ1-3; size: few
DNA: TGTGCCAGCAGCGTAGATTGGGCTTCAGGTGGGGTCTACGAGCAGTACTTC; CDR3: CASSVDWASGGVYEQYF; V: TRBV9; D: NA; J: TRBJ2-7; size: NA
DNA: TGTGCCAGCAGTGATTGGGCAGGGCCCTACAATTCACCCCTCCACTTT; CDR3: CASSDWAGPYNSPLHF; V: TRBV2; D: NA; J: TRBJ1-6; size: medium-sized
DNA: TGTGCCAGCAGTGAATTAGACGTATCCTACAATGAGCAGTTCTTC; CDR3: CASSELDVSYNEQFF; V: TRBV6-1; D: NA; J: TRBJ2-1; size: NA